Shown below are 20 T cell receptor beta chains from a single sample sequenced in a study of CD8 T cells in Susac syndrome. With random hexamers, about 0.5 to 1 ug RNA was reverse transcribed. TCRdb passed the immunoSEQ multiplex PCR reads through MiXCR, listing each CDR3 protein once. The sample has approximately 130,000 distinct CDR3 sequences; under 95% are singletons. Sequencing used CD8+ T cells from PBMCs. These receptors were obtained from a human donor with multiple sclerosis.

V gene TRBV19 combines with J gene TRBJ1-5; D not resolved. Trimming shortened V by 0 bases and J by 9 bases, and 18 bases separated the two germline ends. Germline CDR1 LNHDA, CDR2 SQIVND (reference sequence). The CDR3 length is 16 residues. CDR3: CASSIDRRVGARPQHF. CDR3 DNA: TGTGCCAGTAGTATAGATCGCCGAGTTGGCGCTAGGCCCCAGCATTTT.

The CDR3 DNA follows: TGTGCCAGCAGCTCCCAGGGACTAGCGGGAGTAAGGAATGAGCAGTTCTTC. The encoded protein is CASSSQGLAGVRNEQFF. The V gene is TRBV11-2, the J gene TRBJ2-1; the match to TRBD2 covers 14 bases. CDR3 length: 17 residues. V trimming: 4 bases; J trimming: 7 bases; junction bases outside the gene matches: 9. Germline CDR1 reads SGHAT; CDR2 reads FQNNGV.

The genes are TRBV5-4 and TRBJ2-2; 9 bases match TRBD1. From germline, CDR1 is SGHNT and CDR2 YYREEE (reference sequence). The CDR3 sequence is 18 residues long. The ends lost 4 bases at V and 6 bases at J; junction bases unmatched: 16. CDR3 region: CASSADRGGITGAGELFF. In nucleotides, the CDR3 is TGTGCCAGCAGCGCCGACAGGGGGGGGATCACTGGGGCCGGGGAGCTGTTTTTT.

The CDR3 DNA reads as TGTGCCAGCAATAAGGAAAATGAGCAGTTCTTC. Its protein product is CASNKENEQFF. The chain uses TRBV27 and TRBJ2-1, with D uncertain. CDR1 MNHEY and CDR2 SMNVEV come from the germline V gene (reference sequence). Between the trimmed V and J ends, which lost 7 bases and 7 bases, there was a span of 8 bases. This CDR3 spans 11 amino acids.

This rearrangement joins TRBV5-4 to TRBJ1-1, with D hard to call. The CDR3 contains 11 residues. V dropped 7 bases and J dropped 1 base, with 5 bases sitting between them. CDR1 is SGHNT and CDR2 is YYREEE in the germline V gene (reference sequence). The CDR3 reads CASLGNTEAFF. CDR3 nucleotide sequence: TGTGCCAGCCTGGGGAACACTGAAGCTTTCTTT.

This clonotype was seen only once. The CDR3 loop reads CADPGQGVETQYF. The CDR3 DNA is TGTGCGGACCCCGGACAGGGAGTTGAGACCCAGTACTTC. V is TRBV12-5 and J is TRBJ2-5; 8 bases line up with TRBD1. CDR1 and CDR2 from the germline V gene are LGHNT and FRNRAP. This CDR3 spans 13 amino acids.

The rearrangement uses TRBV19 and TRBJ1-5; 7 nucleotides line up with TRBD1. V lost 3 bases, J lost 0 bases, and 8 bases stayed unmatched. This CDR3 is built from 17 residues. Looked up from germline, CDR1 is LNHDA and CDR2 is SQIVND (reference sequence). Here the CDR3 reads CASSIWDSAYSNQPQHF. The CDR3, as DNA: TGTGCCAGTAGTATCTGGGACAGCGCCTATAGCAATCAGCCCCAGCATTTT.

The chain carries TRBV5-6 and TRBJ2-1, with 12 bases matching TRBD2. V lost 5 bases to trimming and J lost 8 bases; unmatched junction nucleotides: 5. The V gene's germline CDR1 is SGHDT and CDR2 YYEEEE. The length of the CDR3 is 14 residues. The CDR3 loop is CASSSSGRAYEQFF. CDR3 in DNA: TGTGCCAGCAGTTCTAGCGGGAGGGCATATGAGCAGTTCTTC.

This clonotype appeared a few times. The chain links TRBV12-3 or TRBV12-4 to TRBJ1-2; D call uncertain. This CDR3 comprises 13 residues. Deletions cut 3 bases from V and 0 bases from J, with 5 bases between. The CDR3 coding sequence is TGTGCCAGCAGTTTGGCGGCTAACTATGGCTACACCTTC. It encodes CASSLAANYGYTF.

V usage is TRBV29-1 and J usage is TRBJ2-1, with no clear D. The CDR3 extends over 14 amino acids. Germline CDR1 and CDR2: SQVTM and ANQGSEA. Trimming removed 4 bases from V and 0 bases from J, with 10 bases in between. The CDR3 DNA is TGCAGCGTTGCGTTGGAGAGCTCCTACAATGAGCAGTTCTTC. Encoded protein: CSVALESSYNEQFF.

The chain has TRBV12-3 or TRBV12-4 and TRBJ1-2; D unresolved. Trimming left V 3 bases short and J 4 bases short, with 9 bases between. The CDR3 has 13 residues. The CDR3 DNA follows: TGTGCCAGCAGTTTTGGCATCCTCTATGGCTACACCTTC. Protein sequence: CASSFGILYGYTF.

This chain joins TRBV4-3 and TRBJ2-7; tentatively, D is TRBD1 (6 bases). CDR1 is LGHNA, CDR2 YSLEER, per germline. The CDR3 has 15 amino acids. V lost 1 base and J lost 4, with 14 bases in between. The CDR3 region has the DNA TGCGCCAGCAGCCAAGGATCAGGGGACGTATACGAGCAGTACTTC. As protein: CASSQGSGDVYEQYF.

The rearrangement uses TRBV21-1 and TRBJ2-7; the table gives TRBD2 as D, unverified against the DNA. TRBV21-1 is a documented pseudogene. The length of the CDR3 is 17 residues. The DNA for the CDR3 is TGTGCCAGCAGCCAAAGTGTTGGGCGGGGGGTTTCCTACGAGCAGTACTTC. Protein product: CASSQSVGRGVSYEQYF.

This sequence joins TRBV29-1 and TRBJ1-2; D might be TRBD1 (5 bases). Germline CDR1 is SQVTM and CDR2 is ANQGSEA. V was pared by 4 bases and J by 4 bases, with 19 bases between. This CDR3 has 15 residues. The CDR3 sequence: CSVGAGMLSSYGYTF. In DNA, the CDR3 is TGCAGCGTTGGGGCAGGGATGCTGTCTTCCTATGGCTACACCTTC. Drawing the rest from reference TRBV29-1 and TRBJ1-2, the complete variable domain is SAVISQKPSRDICQRGTSLTIQCQVDSQVTMMFWYRQQPGQSLTLIATANQGSEATYESGFVIDKFPISRPNLTFSTLTVSNMSPEDSSIYLCSVGAGMLSSYGYTFGSGTRLTVV.

The chain couples TRBV4-2 to TRBJ2-7; D is perhaps TRBD1 or TRBD2 (6 bases each). The CDR3 runs to 14 residues. CDR1 and CDR2 from the germline V gene are LGHNA and YNFKEQ. Trimming took off 1 base at V and 6 bases at J, with 13 bases between the two ends. The CDR3 nucleotides read TGTGCCAGCAGCCAAGCATCGGGGGCCTCCGAGCAGTACTTC. This translates into CASSQASGASEQYF.

The chain links TRBV6-1 to TRBJ1-1, with D tentatively TRBD1 (5 bases). Per the germline V gene, CDR1 is MNHNS and CDR2 is SASEGT. V was pared by 7 bases and J by 1 base, with 16 bases between. This CDR3 is 15 amino acids long. CDR3 loop: CASMPLGTWNTEAFF. In DNA, the CDR3 is TGTGCCAGCATGCCCCTGGGGACCTGGAACACTGAAGCTTTCTTT.

This clonotype was seen just once. The V call is TRBV27, the J call TRBJ1-1; D is perhaps TRBD1 (6 bases). Trimming removed 8 bases from V and 5 bases from J, with 21 bases in between. Per the germline V gene, CDR1 is MNHEY and CDR2 is SMNVEV (reference sequence). The CDR3 is 15 amino acids. CDR3 DNA sequence: TGTGCCAGCTCCCCGGGGGCGGGGTGGACTACTGAAGCTTTCTTT. Its translation is CASSPGAGWTTEAFF.

The V and J genes are TRBV27 and TRBJ2-5; 8 bases are a match to TRBD2. Germline CDR1 MNHEY, CDR2 SMNVEV (reference sequence). The V gene end was trimmed by 6 bases and the J gene end by 7 bases; junction bases not matched to a gene: 7. This CDR3 region has 13 residues. The CDR3 sequence is CASRSGGFGTQYF. CDR3 coding DNA: TGTGCCAGCAGGTCGGGAGGGTTTGGGACCCAGTACTTC.

The chain joins TRBV4-1 to TRBJ1-2; no clear D gene. This CDR3 is built from 13 residues. V shed 3 bases and J shed 6 bases, with 11 bases lying between them. The germline CDR1 and CDR2 sequences are MGHRA and YSYEKL. This chain's CDR3 is CASSQSRRDGYTF. DNA of the CDR3: TGCGCCAGCAGCCAGAGCAGGAGGGATGGCTACACCTTC.

The chain has TRBV30 and TRBJ2-1; 14 bases agree with TRBD2. CDR1 and CDR2 (germline): GTSNPN, SVGIG (reference sequence). The CDR3 is made up of 15 amino acids. The J segment lost 8 bases and the V segment lost 2 bases, leaving 5 bases of the junction unmatched. The CDR3 sequence: CAWSPGLAGADEQFF. In nucleotides, the CDR3 is TGTGCCTGGAGTCCGGGACTAGCGGGAGCGGATGAGCAGTTCTTC. The entire variable domain, with the rest obtained from reference TRBV30 and TRBJ2-1, is as follows: SQTIHQWPATLVQPVGSPLSLECTVEGTSNPNLYWYRQAAGRGLQLLFYSVGIGQISSEVPQNLSASRPQDRQFILSSKKLLLSDSGFYLCAWSPGLAGADEQFFGPGTRLTVL.